A selection of T cell receptor beta chains follows, all from one sample in a study of patients and donors after allogeneic stem cell transplantation. TCRdb redid the calling of the RT-PCR reads with MiXCR, one entry per CDR3 protein. The sample holds roughly 140,000 distinct CDR3 sequences; 30% to 45% are singletons and the top ten take about 50%. The sequencing input was blood, either unsorted or a sorted T cell fraction (not recorded which). The receptors originated from a human donor who was either an allogeneic HSCT recipient or a stem cell or donor lymphocyte infusion donor (not recorded which). It is not recorded whose cells these are; they may come from a transplant donor. The CDR3 runs from the conserved cysteine through the conserved F or W. D genes are given only for firm matches. Clone size is shown for a subset of rows, as once, few, many or a class of expanded clone.

CDR3nt,CDR3aa,abundance,j_gene,v_gene,d_gene
TGTGCCAGCAGTATAAGAGGGGTACCCACAGATACGCAGTATTTT,CASSIRGVPTDTQYF,NA,TRBJ2-3,TRBV7-3,NA
TGTGCCAGCAGTTCCCGGGACAGGGGTGGCTACACCTTC,CASSSRDRGGYTF,NA,TRBJ1-2,TRBV12-3/TRBV12-4,TRBD1
TGTGCCAGCCCGAGCCGACCAGGGAGGTACGAGCAGTTCTTC,CASPSRPGRYEQFF,NA,TRBJ2-1,TRBV5-8,NA
TGTGCCATCAGTGCAGGGACAGGGGGTGTAGGGGCCAACGTCCTGACTTTC,CAISAGTGGVGANVLTF,NA,TRBJ2-6,TRBV10-3,TRBD1
TGTGCCAGCAGTTACGGACAGGGTGGGACCCAGTACTTC,CASSYGQGGTQYF,few,TRBJ2-5,TRBV12-3/TRBV12-4,TRBD1
TGTGCCAGCACCCGCCTGGCCACCAACTCACCCCTCCACTTT,CASTRLATNSPLHF,few,TRBJ1-6,TRBV6-5,NA
TGTGCCAGCAGCTTAAGCCTCACCTACAATGAGCAGTTCTTC,CASSLSLTYNEQFF,few,TRBJ2-1,TRBV7-9,NA
TGCAGCGTTGAAGATCCCAGTTTTGGTCTCGAGCAGTACTTC,CSVEDPSFGLEQYF,few,TRBJ2-7,TRBV29-1,NA
TGTGCCAGCAGTAGCAGGGAGCCGTACTATGGCTACACCTTC,CASSSREPYYGYTF,NA,TRBJ1-2,TRBV6-5,NA
TGTGCCAGCAGTTACCGGGACGATTTATATGGCTACACCTTC,CASSYRDDLYGYTF,NA,TRBJ1-2,TRBV6-6,NA
TGCAGTGCTAGAGATAGGCTAGCGGACGCTTACAATGAGCAGTTCTTC,CSARDRLADAYNEQFF,few,TRBJ2-1,TRBV20-1,TRBD2
TGTGCCAGCAGCTTCCCTTACCCGGACGGCGGGGGCTACACCTTC,CASSFPYPDGGGYTF,few,TRBJ1-2,TRBV7-9,NA